This is a list of T cell receptor beta chains from one sample in a study of Ad26.COV2.S vaccination and SARS-CoV-2 variants. Sequencing was performed with immunoSEQ multiplex PCR; in TCRdb, only in-frame clones are kept and a portion is missing. Of under 550,000 clones listed, approximately 90% were seen once; the top ten hold around 3.6%. The sequencing here drew on peripheral blood, taken in a trial of Ad26.COV2.S vaccine versus placebo. These receptors came from a person aged 18-60 years who received the Ad26.COV2.S COVID-19 vaccine or a placebo. Each CDR3 is given without its conserved first and last residue.

len: 12
v_gene: TRBV4-3
j_gene: TRBJ1-4
CDR3aa: ASSQDWVGEKLF

len: 12
v_gene: TRBV28
j_gene: TRBJ2-5
CDR3aa: ASSFQGMRETQY

len: 12
v_gene: TRBV7-2
j_gene: TRBJ2-3
CDR3aa: ASSLQPSPDTQY

len: 12
v_gene: TRBV24-1
j_gene: TRBJ2-3
CDR3aa: ATGGRTSTDTQY

len: 14
v_gene: TRBV10-3
j_gene: TRBJ2-3
CDR3aa: AISYNRGLSTDTQY

len: 14
v_gene: TRBV2
j_gene: TRBJ2-1
CDR3aa: ASSESRGSSYNEQF

len: 14
v_gene: TRBV6-5
j_gene: TRBJ2-1
CDR3aa: ASSYSIGGTYNEQF

len: 14
v_gene: TRBV9
j_gene: TRBJ2-6
CDR3aa: ASSVTGVSGANVLT

len: 9
v_gene: TRBV6-6
j_gene: TRBJ1-2
CDR3aa: ASSSSYGYT

len: 15
v_gene: TRBV28
j_gene: TRBJ2-1
CDR3aa: ASPNPLGSSSYNEQF

len: 12
v_gene: TRBV6-5
j_gene: TRBJ1-4
CDR3aa: ASTNSVSNEKLF